The 2 T cell receptor beta chains given below trace back to one sample, sequenced in a study of T cell responses to AZD1222 COVID-19 vaccine. Only in-frame clones appear in the TCRdb table, and some are missing; sequencing was by immunoSEQ multiplex PCR. The sample yields 90,000 to 100,000 clones, about 89% seen once. The source material was peripheral blood, sampled on day 0 of AZD1222 vaccination. The receptors derive from an adult in good health.

V gene TRBV6-5 combines with J gene TRBJ1-1; D is uncertain. Per germline, CDR1 MNHEY and CDR2 SVGAGI. Deletions cut 0 bases from V and 5 bases from J, with 10 bases between. The CDR3 runs 14 residues. The CDR3 protein is CASSYSMATTEAFF. CDR3 nucleotide sequence: TGTGCCAGCAGTTACTCGATGGCGACAACTGAAGCTTTCTTT.

The rearrangement uses TRBV6-5 and TRBJ1-6; a weak D match, TRBD1 (5 bases). This CDR3 contains 16 residues. CDR1 MNHEY and CDR2 SVGAGI come from the germline V gene. V was pared by 2 bases and J by 9 bases, with 17 bases between. The CDR3 loop reads CASSYTGTEIPSPLHF. Written as DNA, the CDR3 is TGTGCCAGCAGTTACACCGGGACGGAGATACCTTCACCCCTCCACTTT.